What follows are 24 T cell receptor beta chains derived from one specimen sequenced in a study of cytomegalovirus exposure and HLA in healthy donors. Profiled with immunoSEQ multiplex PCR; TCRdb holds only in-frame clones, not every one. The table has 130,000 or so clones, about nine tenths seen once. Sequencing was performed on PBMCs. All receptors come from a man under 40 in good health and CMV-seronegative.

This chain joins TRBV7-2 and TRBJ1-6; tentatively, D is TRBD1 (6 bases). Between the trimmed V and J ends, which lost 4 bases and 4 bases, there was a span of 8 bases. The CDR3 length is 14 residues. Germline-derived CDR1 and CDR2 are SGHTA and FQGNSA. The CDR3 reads CASSSQGYNSPLHF. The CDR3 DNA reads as TGTGCCAGCAGCTCGCAGGGGTATAATTCACCCCTCCACTTT. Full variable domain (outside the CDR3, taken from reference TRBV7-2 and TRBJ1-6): GAGVSQSPSNKVTEKGKDVELRCDPISGHTALYWYRQSLGQGLEFLIYFQGNSAPDKSGLPSDRFSAERTGGSVSTLTIQRTQQEDSAVYLCASSSQGYNSPLHFGNGTRLTVT.

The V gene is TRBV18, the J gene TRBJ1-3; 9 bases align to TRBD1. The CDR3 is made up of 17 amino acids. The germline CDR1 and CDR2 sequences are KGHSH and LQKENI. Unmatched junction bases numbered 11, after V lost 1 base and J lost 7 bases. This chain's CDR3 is CASSPLLGQGEMNTIYF. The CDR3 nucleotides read TGTGCCAGCTCACCACTACTGGGACAGGGTGAAATGAACACCATATATTTT.

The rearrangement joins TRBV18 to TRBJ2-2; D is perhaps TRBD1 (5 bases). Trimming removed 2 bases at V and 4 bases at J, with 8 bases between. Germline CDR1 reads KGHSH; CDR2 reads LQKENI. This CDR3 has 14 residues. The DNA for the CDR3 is TGTGCCAGCTCACCAAATGGGGCCACCGGGGAGCTGTTTTTT. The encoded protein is CASSPNGATGELFF.

For the CDR3, the DNA is TGTGCCAGCAGCTCCCGACAGGGTCTCTTCACAGATACGCAGTATTTT. It codes for CASSSRQGLFTDTQYF. The chain is built from TRBV7-2 and TRBJ2-3; 7 bases match TRBD1. The CDR3 has 16 amino acids. Germline assignment: CDR1 SGHTA and CDR2 FQGNSA. V dropped 4 bases and J dropped 2; count of bases not matched to a gene: 9.

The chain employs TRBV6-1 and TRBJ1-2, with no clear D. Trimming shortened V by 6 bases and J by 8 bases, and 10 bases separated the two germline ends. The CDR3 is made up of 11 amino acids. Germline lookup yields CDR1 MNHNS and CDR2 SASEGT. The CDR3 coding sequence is TGTGCCAGCAGCCCAAGAGGAGGCTACACCTTC. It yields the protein CASSPRGGYTF.

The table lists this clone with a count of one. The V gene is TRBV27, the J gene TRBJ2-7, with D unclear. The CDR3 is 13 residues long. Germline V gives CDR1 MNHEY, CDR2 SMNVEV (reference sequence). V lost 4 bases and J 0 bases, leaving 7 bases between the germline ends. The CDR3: CASSSFNSYEQYF. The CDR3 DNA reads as TGTGCCAGCAGTTCGTTTAACTCCTACGAGCAGTACTTC.

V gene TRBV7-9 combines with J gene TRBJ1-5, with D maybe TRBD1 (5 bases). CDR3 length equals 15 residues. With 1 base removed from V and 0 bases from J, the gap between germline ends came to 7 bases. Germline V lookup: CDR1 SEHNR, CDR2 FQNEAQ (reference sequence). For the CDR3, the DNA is TGTGCCAGCAGCTTAGGACAGCGTAGCAATCAGCCCCAGCATTTT. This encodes CASSLGQRSNQPQHF. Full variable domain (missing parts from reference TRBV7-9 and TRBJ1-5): DTGVSQNPRHKITKRGQNVTFRCDPISEHNRLYWYRQTLGQGPEFLTYFQNEAQLEKSRLLSDRFSAERPKGSFSTLEIQRTEQGDSAMYLCASSLGQRSNQPQHFGDGTRLSIL.

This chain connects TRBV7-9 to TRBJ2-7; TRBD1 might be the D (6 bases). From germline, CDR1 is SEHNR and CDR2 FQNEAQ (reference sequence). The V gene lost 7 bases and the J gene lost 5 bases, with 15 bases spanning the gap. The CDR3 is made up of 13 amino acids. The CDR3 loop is CASTTGLLNEQYF. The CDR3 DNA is TGTGCCAGCACGACAGGTTTGTTGAACGAGCAGTACTTC.

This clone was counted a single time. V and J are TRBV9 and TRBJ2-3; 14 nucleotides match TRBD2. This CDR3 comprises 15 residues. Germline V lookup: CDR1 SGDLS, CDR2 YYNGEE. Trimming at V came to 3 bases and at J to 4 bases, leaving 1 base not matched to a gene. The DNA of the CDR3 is TGTGCCAGCAGCGAGACTAGCGGGGGGGCAGATACGCAGTATTTT. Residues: CASSETSGGADTQYF.

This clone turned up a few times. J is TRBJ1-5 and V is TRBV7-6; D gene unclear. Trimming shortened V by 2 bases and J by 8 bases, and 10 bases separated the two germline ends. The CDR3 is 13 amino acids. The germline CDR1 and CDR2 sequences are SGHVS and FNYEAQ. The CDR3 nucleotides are TGTGCCAGCAGCTTAACACGCTTTGAGCCCCAGCATTTT. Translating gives CASSLTRFEPQHF.

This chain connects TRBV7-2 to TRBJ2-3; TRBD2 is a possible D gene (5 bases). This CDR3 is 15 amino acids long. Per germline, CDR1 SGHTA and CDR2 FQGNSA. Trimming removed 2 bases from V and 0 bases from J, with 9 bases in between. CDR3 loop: CASSLSRTSTDTQYF. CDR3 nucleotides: TGTGCCAGCAGCTTAAGCAGGACTAGCACAGATACGCAGTATTTT.

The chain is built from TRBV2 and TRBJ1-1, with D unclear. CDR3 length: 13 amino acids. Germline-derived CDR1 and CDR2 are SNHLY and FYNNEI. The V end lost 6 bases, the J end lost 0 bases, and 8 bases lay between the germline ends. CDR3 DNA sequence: TGTGCCAGCAGGAATCAGATGAACACTGAAGCTTTCTTT. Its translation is CASRNQMNTEAFF. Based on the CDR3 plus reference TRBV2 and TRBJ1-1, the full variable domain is EPEVTQTPSHQVTQMGQEVILRCVPISNHLYFYWYRQILGQKVEFLVSFYNNEISEKSEIFDDQFSVERPDGSNFTLKIRSTKLEDSAMYFCASRNQMNTEAFFGQGTRLTVV.

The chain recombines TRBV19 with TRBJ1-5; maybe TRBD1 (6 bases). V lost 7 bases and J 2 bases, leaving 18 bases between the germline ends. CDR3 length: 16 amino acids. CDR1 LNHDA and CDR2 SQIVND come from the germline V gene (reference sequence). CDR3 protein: CASTDTQGWGNQPQHF. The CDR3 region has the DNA TGTGCCAGTACCGATACACAGGGCTGGGGCAATCAGCCCCAGCATTTT.

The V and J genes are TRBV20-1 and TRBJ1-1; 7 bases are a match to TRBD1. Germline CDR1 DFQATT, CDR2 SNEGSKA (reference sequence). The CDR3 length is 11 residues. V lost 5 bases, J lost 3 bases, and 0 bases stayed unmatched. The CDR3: CSAQGDTEAFF. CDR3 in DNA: TGCAGTGCTCAGGGGGACACTGAAGCTTTCTTT.

The CDR3 region has the DNA TGTGCCAGCAGCTTTAGTCAAATTCAGTACTTC. Its translation is CASSFSQIQYF. The V call is TRBV7-2, the J call TRBJ2-4; D not resolved. There are 11 residues in the CDR3. V gave up 3 bases and J gave up 10 bases, with 7 bases separating them. CDR1 and CDR2 from the germline V gene are SGHTA and FQGNSA. Together with reference TRBV7-2 and TRBJ2-4, the CDR3 gives the full variable domain: GAGVSQSPSNKVTEKGKDVELRCDPISGHTALYWYRQSLGQGLEFLIYFQGNSAPDKSGLPSDRFSAERTGGSVSTLTIQRTQQEDSAVYLCASSFSQIQYFGAGTRLSVL.

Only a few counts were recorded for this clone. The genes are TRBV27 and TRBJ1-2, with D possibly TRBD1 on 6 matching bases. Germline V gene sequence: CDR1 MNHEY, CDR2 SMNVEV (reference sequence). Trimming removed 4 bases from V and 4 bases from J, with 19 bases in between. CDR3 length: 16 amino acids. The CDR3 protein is CASSSGRGGLGYGYTF. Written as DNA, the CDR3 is TGTGCCAGCAGTTCCGGCAGGGGCGGATTGGGCTATGGCTACACCTTC.

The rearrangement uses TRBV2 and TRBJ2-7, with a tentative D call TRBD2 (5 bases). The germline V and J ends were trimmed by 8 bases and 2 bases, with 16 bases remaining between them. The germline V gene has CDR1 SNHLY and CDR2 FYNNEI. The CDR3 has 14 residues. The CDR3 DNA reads TGTGCCAGCCGAGCACCGGGGATCACCTACGAGCAGTACTTC. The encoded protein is CASRAPGITYEQYF.

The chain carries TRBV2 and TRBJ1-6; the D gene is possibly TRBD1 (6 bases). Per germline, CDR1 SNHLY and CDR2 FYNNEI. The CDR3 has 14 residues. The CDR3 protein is CATDTGNYNSPLHF. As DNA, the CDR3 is TGTGCAACGGACACAGGGAACTATAATTCACCCCTCCACTTT.

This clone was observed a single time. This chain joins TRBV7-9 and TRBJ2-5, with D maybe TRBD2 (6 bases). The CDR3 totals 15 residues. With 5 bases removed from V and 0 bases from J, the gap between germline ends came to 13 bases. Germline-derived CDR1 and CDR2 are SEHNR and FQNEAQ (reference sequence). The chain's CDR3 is CASSGGPGDQETQYF. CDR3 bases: TGTGCCAGCAGCGGTGGCCCGGGGGACCAAGAGACCCAGTACTTC.

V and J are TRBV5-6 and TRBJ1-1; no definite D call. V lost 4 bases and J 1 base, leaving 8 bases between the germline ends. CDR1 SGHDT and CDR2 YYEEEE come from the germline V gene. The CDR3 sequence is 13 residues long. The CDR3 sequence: CASSKTANTEAFF. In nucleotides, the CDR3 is TGTGCCAGCAGCAAAACAGCGAACACTGAAGCTTTCTTT. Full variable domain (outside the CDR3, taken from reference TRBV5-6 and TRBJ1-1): DAGVTQSPTHLIKTRGQQVTLRCSPKSGHDTVSWYQQALGQGPQFIFQYYEEEERQRGNFPDRFSGHQFPNYSSELNVNALLLGDSALYLCASSKTANTEAFFGQGTRLTVV.

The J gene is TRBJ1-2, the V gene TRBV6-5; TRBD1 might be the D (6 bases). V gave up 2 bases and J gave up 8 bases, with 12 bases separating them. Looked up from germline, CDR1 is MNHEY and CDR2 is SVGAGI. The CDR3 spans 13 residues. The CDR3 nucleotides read TGTGCCAGCAGTTACGATCCAGGGACAGGCTACACCTTC. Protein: CASSYDPGTGYTF.

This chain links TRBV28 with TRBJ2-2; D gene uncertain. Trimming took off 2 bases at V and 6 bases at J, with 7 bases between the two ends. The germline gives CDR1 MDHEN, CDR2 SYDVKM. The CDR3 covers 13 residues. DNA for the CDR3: TGTGCCAGCAGTTTAATAGTCCCCGGGGAGCTGTTTTTT. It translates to CASSLIVPGELFF.

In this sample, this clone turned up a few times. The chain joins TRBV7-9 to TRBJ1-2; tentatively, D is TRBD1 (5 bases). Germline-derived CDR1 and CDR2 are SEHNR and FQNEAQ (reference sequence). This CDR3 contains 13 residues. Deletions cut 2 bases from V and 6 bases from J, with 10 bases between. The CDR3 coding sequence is TGTGCCAGCAGCTTATCCCAAGGGGATGGCTACACCTTC. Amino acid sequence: CASSLSQGDGYTF.

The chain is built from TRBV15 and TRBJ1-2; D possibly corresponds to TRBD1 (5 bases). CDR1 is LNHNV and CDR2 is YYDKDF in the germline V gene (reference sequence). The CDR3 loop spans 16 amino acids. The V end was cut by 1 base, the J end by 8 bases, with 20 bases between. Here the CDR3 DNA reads TGTGCCACCAGCAGAGGATCGTCCCAGGGTTTAGAGGGCTACACCTTC. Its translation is CATSRGSSQGLEGYTF.